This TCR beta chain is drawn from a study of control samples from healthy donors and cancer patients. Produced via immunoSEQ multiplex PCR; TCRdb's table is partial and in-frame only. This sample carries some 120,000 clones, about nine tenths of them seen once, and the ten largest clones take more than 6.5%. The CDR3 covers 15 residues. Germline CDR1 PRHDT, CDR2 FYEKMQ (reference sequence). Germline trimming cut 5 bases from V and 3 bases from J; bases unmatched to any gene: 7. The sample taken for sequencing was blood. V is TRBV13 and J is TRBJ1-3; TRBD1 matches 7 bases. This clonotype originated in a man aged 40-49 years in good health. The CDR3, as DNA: TGTGCCAGCAGCCCGGACAGGATCGGTGGAAACACCATATATTTT. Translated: CASSPDRIGGNTIYF.